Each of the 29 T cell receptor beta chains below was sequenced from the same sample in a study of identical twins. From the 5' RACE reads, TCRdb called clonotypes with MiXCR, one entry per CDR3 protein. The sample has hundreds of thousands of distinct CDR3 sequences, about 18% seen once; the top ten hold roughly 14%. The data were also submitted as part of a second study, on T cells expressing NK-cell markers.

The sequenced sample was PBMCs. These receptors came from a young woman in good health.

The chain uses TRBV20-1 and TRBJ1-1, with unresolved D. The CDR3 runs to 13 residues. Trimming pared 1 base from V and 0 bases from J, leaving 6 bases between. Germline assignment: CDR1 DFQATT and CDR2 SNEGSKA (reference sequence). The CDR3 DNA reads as TGCAGTGCTAGAGTTCATCTGAACACTGAAGCTTTCTTT. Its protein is CSARVHLNTEAFF.

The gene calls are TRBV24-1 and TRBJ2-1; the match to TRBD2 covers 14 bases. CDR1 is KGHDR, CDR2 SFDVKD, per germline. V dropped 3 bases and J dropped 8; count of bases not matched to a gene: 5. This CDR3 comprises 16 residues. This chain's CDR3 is CATSDHGTSGRHEQFF. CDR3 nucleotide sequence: TGTGCCACCAGTGATCACGGGACTAGCGGGAGACATGAGCAGTTCTTC.

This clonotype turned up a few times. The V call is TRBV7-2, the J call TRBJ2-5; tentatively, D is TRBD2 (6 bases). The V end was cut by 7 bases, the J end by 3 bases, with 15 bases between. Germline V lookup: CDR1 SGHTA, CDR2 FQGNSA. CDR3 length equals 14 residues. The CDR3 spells CASTPAGLKETQYF. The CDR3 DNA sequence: TGTGCCAGCACCCCAGCCGGACTAAAAGAGACCCAGTACTTC.

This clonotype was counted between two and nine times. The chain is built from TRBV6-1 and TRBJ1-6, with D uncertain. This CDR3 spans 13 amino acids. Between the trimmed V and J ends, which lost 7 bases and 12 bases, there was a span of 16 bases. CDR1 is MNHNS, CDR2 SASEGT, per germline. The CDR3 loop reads CASTESEYLPLHF. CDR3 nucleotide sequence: TGTGCCAGCACCGAATCTGAATACTTACCCCTCCACTTT.

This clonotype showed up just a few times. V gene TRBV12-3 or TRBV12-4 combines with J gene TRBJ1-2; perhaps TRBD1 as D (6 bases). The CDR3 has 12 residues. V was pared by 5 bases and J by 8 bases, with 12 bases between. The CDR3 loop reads CASSRQDFGYTF. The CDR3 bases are TGTGCCAGCAGTAGACAGGATTTCGGCTACACCTTC.

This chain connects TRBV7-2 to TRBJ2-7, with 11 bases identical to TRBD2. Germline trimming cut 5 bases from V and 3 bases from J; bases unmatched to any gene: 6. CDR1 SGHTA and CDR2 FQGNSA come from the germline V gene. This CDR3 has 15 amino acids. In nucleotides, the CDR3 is TGTGCCAGCAGCACCCTGACTAGCGGGATCTACGAGCAGTACTTC. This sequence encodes CASSTLTSGIYEQYF. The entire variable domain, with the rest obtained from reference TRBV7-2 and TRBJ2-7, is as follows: GAGVSQSPSNKVTEKGKDVELRCDPISGHTALYWYRQSLGQGLEFLIYFQGNSAPDKSGLPSDRFSAERTGGSVSTLTIQRTQQEDSAVYLCASSTLTSGIYEQYFGPGTRLTVT.

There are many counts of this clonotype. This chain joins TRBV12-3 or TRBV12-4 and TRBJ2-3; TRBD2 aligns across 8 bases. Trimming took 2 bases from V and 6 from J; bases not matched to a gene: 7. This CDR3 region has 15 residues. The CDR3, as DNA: TGTGCCAGCAGTTTACGGGGACTAGTGGTCGATACGCAGTATTTT. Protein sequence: CASSLRGLVVDTQYF.

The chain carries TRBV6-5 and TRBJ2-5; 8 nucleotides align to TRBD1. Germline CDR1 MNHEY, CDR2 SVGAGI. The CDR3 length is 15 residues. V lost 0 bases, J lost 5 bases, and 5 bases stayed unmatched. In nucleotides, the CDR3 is TGTGCCAGCAGTTACTCACAGGGGGGCCACGAGACCCAGTACTTC. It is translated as CASSYSQGGHETQYF.

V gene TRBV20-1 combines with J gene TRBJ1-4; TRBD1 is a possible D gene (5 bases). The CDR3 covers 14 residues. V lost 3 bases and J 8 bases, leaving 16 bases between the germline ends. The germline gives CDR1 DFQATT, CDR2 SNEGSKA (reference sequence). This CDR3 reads CSARGPAIAEKLFF. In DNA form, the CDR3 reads TGCAGTGCTAGGGGGCCCGCAATCGCCGAAAAACTGTTTTTT.

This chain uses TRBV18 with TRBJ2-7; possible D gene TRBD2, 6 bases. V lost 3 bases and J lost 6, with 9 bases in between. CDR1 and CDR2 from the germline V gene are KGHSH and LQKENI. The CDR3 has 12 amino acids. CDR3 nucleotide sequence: TGTGCCAGCTCACCGACTAGTCGCGAGCAGTACTTC. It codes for CASSPTSREQYF.

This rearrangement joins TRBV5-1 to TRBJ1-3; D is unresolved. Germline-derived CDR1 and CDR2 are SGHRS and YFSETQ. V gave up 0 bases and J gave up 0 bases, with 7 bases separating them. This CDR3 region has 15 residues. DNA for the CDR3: TGCGCCAGCAGCTTGGCCGAGCGCTCTGGAAACACCATATATTTT. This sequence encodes CASSLAERSGNTIYF.

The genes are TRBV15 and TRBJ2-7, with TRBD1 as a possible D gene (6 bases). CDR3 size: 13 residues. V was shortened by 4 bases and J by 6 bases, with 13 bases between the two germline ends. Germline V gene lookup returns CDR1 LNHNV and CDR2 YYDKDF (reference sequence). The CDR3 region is CATSTQTGGEQYF. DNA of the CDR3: TGTGCCACCAGCACACAGACAGGCGGCGAGCAGTACTTC.

CDR3 sequence: CASPIKNLGRRNEKLFF. The CDR3 DNA sequence: TGTGCAAGTCCCATAAAAAATCTGGGACGGCGGAATGAAAAACTGTTTTTT. The chain employs TRBV12-2 and TRBJ1-4. TRBV12-2 is noted as a pseudogene. The CDR3 totals 17 residues.

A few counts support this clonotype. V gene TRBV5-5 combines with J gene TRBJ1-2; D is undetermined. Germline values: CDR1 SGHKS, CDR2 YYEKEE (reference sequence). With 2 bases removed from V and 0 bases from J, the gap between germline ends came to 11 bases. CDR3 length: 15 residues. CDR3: CASSLGRTTNYGYTF. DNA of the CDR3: TGTGCCAGCAGCTTAGGACGGACTACTAACTATGGCTACACCTTC.

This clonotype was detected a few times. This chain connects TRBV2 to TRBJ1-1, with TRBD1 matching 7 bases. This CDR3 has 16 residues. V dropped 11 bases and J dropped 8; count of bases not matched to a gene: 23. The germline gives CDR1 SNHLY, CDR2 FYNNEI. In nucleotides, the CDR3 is TGTGCCGCGCGGACAGGAGCTAATGAAGGAGGTCCCGAAGCTTTCTTT. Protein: CAARTGANEGGPEAFF. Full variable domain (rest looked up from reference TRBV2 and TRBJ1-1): EPEVTQTPSHQVTQMGQEVILRCVPISNHLYFYWYRQILGQKVEFLVSFYNNEISEKSEIFDDQFSVERPDGSNFTLKIRSTKLEDSAMYFCAARTGANEGGPEAFFGQGTRLTVV.

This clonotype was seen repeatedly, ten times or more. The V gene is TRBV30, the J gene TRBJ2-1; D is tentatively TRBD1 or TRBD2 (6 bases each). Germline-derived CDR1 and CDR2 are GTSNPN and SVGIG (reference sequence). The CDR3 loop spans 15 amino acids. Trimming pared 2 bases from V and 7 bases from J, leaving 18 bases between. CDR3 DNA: TGTGCCTGGAGTTCTCTCGGGGGCGAGGGGAATGAGCAGTTCTTC. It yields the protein CAWSSLGGEGNEQFF.

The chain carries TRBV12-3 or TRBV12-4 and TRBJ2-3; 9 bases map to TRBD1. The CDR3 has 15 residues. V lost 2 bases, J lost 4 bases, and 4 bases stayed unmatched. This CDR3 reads CASSLRGQGADTQYF. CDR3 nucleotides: TGTGCCAGCAGTTTAAGGGGACAGGGAGCAGATACGCAGTATTTT.

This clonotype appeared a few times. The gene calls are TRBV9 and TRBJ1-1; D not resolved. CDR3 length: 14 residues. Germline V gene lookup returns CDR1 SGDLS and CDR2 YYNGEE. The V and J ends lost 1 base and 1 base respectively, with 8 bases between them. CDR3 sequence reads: CASSVFSGNTEAFF. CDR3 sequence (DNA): TGTGCCAGCAGCGTATTCTCAGGGAACACTGAAGCTTTCTTT.

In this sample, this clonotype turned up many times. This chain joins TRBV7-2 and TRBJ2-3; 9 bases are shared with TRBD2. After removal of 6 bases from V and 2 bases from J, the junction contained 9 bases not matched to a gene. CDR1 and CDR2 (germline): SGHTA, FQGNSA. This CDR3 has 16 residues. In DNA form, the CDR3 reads TGTGCCAGCAGTCTGAGACTAGCGGTCCCCACAGATACGCAGTATTTT. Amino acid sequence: CASSLRLAVPTDTQYF.

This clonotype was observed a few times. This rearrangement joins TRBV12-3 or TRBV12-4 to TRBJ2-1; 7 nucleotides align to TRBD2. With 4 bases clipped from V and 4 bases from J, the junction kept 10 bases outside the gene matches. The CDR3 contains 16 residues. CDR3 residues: CASSSSQASGYNEQFF. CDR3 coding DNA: TGTGCCAGCAGTTCCTCCCAGGCTAGCGGTTACAATGAGCAGTTCTTC.

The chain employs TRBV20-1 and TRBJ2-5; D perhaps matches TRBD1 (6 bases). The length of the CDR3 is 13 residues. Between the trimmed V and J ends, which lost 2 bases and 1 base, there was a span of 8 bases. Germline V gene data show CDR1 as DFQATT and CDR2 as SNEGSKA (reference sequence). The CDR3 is CSARQGFQETQYF. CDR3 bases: TGCAGTGCTAGACAGGGGTTCCAAGAGACCCAGTACTTC.

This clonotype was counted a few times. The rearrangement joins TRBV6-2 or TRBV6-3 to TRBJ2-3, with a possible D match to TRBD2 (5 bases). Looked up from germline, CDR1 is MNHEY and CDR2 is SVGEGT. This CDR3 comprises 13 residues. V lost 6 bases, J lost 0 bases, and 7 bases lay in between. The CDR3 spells CASRRLSTDTQYF. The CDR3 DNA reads TGTGCCAGCAGACGACTAAGCACAGATACGCAGTATTTT.

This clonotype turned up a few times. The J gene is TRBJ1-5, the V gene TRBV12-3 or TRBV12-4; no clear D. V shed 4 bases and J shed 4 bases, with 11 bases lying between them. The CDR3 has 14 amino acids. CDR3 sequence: CASSYSHRNQPQHF. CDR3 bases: TGTGCCAGCAGTTATAGTCATCGTAATCAGCCCCAGCATTTT.

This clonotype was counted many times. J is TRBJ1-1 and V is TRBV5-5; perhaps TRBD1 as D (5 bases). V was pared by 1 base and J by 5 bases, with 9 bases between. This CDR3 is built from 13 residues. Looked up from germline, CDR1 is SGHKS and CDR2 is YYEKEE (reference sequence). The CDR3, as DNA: TGTGCCAGCAGCTTGTGGGAGGGGACTGAAGCTTTCTTT. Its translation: CASSLWEGTEAFF.

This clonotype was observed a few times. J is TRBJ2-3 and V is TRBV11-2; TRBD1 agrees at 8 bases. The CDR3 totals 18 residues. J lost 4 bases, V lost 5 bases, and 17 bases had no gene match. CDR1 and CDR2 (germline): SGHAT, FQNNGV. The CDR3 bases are TGTGCCAGCAGCCGGGTGGCCGCGTGGGACAGGCAATCAGATACGCAGTATTTT. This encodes CASSRVAAWDRQSDTQYF.

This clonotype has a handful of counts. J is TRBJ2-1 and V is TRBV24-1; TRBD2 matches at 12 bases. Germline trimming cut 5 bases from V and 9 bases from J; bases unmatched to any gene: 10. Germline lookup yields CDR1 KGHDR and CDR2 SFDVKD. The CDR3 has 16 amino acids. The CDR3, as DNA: TGTGCCACCAGTGCCTCCGGGACTAGCGGGCAAAGTGAGCAGTTCTTC. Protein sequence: CATSASGTSGQSEQFF.

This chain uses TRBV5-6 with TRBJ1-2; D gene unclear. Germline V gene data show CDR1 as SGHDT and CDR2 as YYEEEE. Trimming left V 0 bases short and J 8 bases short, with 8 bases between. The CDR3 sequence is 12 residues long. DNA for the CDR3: TGTGCCAGCAGCTTGGGGTGGAGAGGCTACACCTTC. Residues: CASSLGWRGYTF.

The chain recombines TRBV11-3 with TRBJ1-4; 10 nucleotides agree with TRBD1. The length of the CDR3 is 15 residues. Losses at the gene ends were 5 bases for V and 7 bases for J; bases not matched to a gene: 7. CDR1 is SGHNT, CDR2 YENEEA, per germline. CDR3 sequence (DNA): TGTGCCAGCAGCACAGGACAGGGGGTAGCTGAAAAACTGTTTTTT. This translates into CASSTGQGVAEKLFF.

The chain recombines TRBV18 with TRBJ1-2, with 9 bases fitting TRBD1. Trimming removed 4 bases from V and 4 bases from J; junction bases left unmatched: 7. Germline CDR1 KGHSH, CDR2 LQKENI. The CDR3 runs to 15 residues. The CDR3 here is CASSQGDRDGYGYTF. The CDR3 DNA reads TGTGCCAGCTCACAGGGGGACAGGGATGGCTATGGCTACACCTTC.